This T cell receptor beta chain originates from a study of beta chain features in type 1 diabetes. Broader study findings: Overrepresentation of cells with high TCR expression could result from cDNA sequencing. Moderate yet significant TCRB CDR3 shortening was seen in Type 1 diabetes patients in all four CD4+ subsets.

Germline lookup yields CDR1 SGHTA and CDR2 FQGTGA. J lost 2 bases, V lost 1 base, and 8 bases had no gene match. CDR3 length: 17 amino acids. A word on this clone: Its specificity is not known.

The isolated RNA, all of it, was reverse transcribed, so expressed TCRB transcripts were what got sequenced. The assay was immunoSEQ multiplex PCR, and TCRdb's table has in-frame clones only and misses some. The data contain 300,000 to 400,000 clones, 8% to 10% of them seen just once; the ten biggest clones take up 0.45% to 0.65%. What was sequenced was central memory CD4+ T cells from blood. V is TRBV7-3 and J is TRBJ2-3, with 8 positions matching TRBD1. The origin of this receptor is a man between 25 and 39 years old with type 1 diabetes. This CDR3 is CASSLNSRGHFTDTQYF. In nucleotides, the CDR3 is TGTGCCAGCAGCTTAAATAGCAGGGGGCACTTCACAGATACGCAGTATTTT.